This passage covers 30 T cell receptor beta chains from one sample sequenced in a study of shared clonotypes between healthy human individuals. Using immunoSEQ multiplex PCR, the repertoire was profiled, and TCRdb retains in-frame clones only, with some absent. The sample comprises over a million clones, roughly 96% of which are singletons, and over 1% rests with the top ten. Input material: naive CD4+ T cells sorted from blood. This sample's subset: CD45RA+ positively selected. The receptors were gathered from a man aged 25-45 years in good health.

The genes are TRBV18 and TRBJ2-6; D is undetermined. V dropped 2 bases and J dropped 4 bases, with 15 bases sitting between them. Germline V lookup: CDR1 KGHSH, CDR2 LQKENI. CDR3 length: 17 amino acids. CDR3: CASSPDVLGTGANVLTF. In DNA, the CDR3 is TGTGCCAGCTCACCAGACGTTCTTGGAACCGGGGCCAACGTCCTGACTTTC.

V gene TRBV7-9 combines with J gene TRBJ1-5; possibly TRBD1 for D (5 bases). This CDR3 spans 16 amino acids. Deletions cut 1 base from V and 4 bases from J, with 14 bases between. Germline V gene sequence: CDR1 SEHNR, CDR2 FQNEAQ (reference sequence). The CDR3 nucleotides read TGTGCCAGCAGCTTAGTTTCCGGCAGGGTAAATCAGCCCCAGCATTTT. Translated: CASSLVSGRVNQPQHF. Supplemented by reference TRBV7-9 and TRBJ1-5, the full variable domain reads DTGVSQNPRHKITKRGQNVTFRCDPISEHNRLYWYRQTLGQGPEFLTYFQNEAQLEKSRLLSDRFSAERPKGSFSTLEIQRTEQGDSAMYLCASSLVSGRVNQPQHFGDGTRLSIL.

Only one count was recorded for this clone. V is TRBV4-1 and J is TRBJ2-7, with TRBD1 matching 7 bases. CDR3 length equals 15 residues. Germline loops: CDR1 MGHRA, CDR2 YSYEKL. V was clipped by 4 bases and J by 1 base; unmatched bases: 7. The CDR3 spells CASSPSRTGSYEQYF. The CDR3 region has the DNA TGCGCCAGCAGCCCCTCAAGGACAGGTTCCTACGAGCAGTACTTC.

The chain joins TRBV19 to TRBJ2-7, with TRBD1 matching over 8 bases. Germline CDR1 is LNHDA and CDR2 is SQIVND (reference sequence). The CDR3 runs 14 residues. J gave up 3 bases and V 6 bases, and 7 bases lay outside the gene matches. The CDR3 DNA follows: TGTGCCAGTAGCGACCGGGACAGGTTCTACGAGCAGTACTTC. Encoded protein: CASSDRDRFYEQYF.

The chain employs TRBV27 and TRBJ2-3, with 8 nucleotides matching TRBD2. With 7 bases clipped from V and 7 bases from J, the junction kept 10 bases outside the gene matches. CDR1 is MNHEY, CDR2 SMNVEV, per germline (reference sequence). This CDR3 is built from 14 residues. CDR3 nucleotide sequence: TGTGCCAGCACACGCGCGGGCGGGGGGAATACGCAGTATTTT. Protein sequence: CASTRAGGGNTQYF.

This sequence joins TRBV5-5 and TRBJ1-1; possibly TRBD1 for D (6 bases). Trimming took 4 bases from V and 1 from J, leaving 20 bases between them. The V gene's germline CDR1 is SGHKS and CDR2 YYEKEE (reference sequence). This CDR3 is 17 amino acids long. CDR3 DNA: TGTGCCAGCAGCCCAACTAAGTTAGGAGGGGGGAACACTGAAGCTTTCTTT. Its protein product is CASSPTKLGGGNTEAFF. The full variable domain, its missing parts supplied by reference TRBV5-5 and TRBJ1-1, is DAGVTQSPTHLIKTRGQQVTLRCSPISGHKSVSWYQQVLGQGPQFIFQYYEKEERGRGNFPDRFSARQFPNYSSELNVNALLLGDSALYLCASSPTKLGGGNTEAFFGQGTRLTVV.

V gene TRBV7-2 combines with J gene TRBJ2-5; 7 bases fit TRBD1. The CDR3 spans 13 residues. The V gene end was trimmed by 5 bases and the J gene end by 4 bases; junction bases not matched to a gene: 4. Germline loops: CDR1 SGHTA, CDR2 FQGNSA. DNA for the CDR3: TGTGCCAGCAGCGACAGGGTCGGAGAGACCCAGTACTTC. This gives the protein CASSDRVGETQYF.

This chain joins TRBV18 and TRBJ2-3, with unresolved D. The CDR3 extends over 15 amino acids. V shed 6 bases and J shed 7 bases, with 20 bases lying between them. Germline V gives CDR1 KGHSH, CDR2 LQKENI. The CDR3 reads CASSDGLRLGHTQYF. CDR3 DNA: TGTGCCAGCTCGGACGGTCTTCGCCTTGGGCATACGCAGTATTTT. The complete variable domain, with remaining parts taken from reference TRBV18 and TRBJ2-3, reads NAGVMQNPRHLVRRRGQEARLRCSPMKGHSHVYWYRQLPEEGLKFMVYLQKENIIDESGMPKERFSAEFPKEGPSILRIQQVVRGDSAAYFCASSDGLRLGHTQYFGPGTRLTVL.

The CDR3, as DNA: TGTGCCAGCAGTTTATACGTCCTGGGTGAGCAGTACTTC. Protein sequence: CASSLYVLGEQYF. The chain employs TRBV27 and TRBJ2-7; no clear D gene. In germline, CDR1 is MNHEY, CDR2 SMNVEV (reference sequence). V dropped 1 base and J dropped 7 bases, with 11 bases sitting between them. The CDR3 has 13 residues.

The chain joins TRBV7-9 to TRBJ2-2, with D uncertain. Trimming removed 2 bases at V and 5 bases at J, with 9 bases between. Germline values: CDR1 SEHNR, CDR2 FQNEAQ (reference sequence). This CDR3 contains 14 residues. The CDR3 region is CASSLRPETGELFF. The CDR3 nucleotides read TGTGCCAGCAGCTTACGTCCCGAAACCGGGGAGCTGTTTTTT.

The chain uses TRBV9 and TRBJ2-5; D call uncertain. The CDR3 has 13 residues. Germline CDR1 and CDR2: SGDLS and YYNGEE. The V gene lost 4 bases and the J gene lost 2 bases, with 9 bases spanning the gap. The CDR3 DNA follows: TGTGCCAGCAGCACTCGTTCACAAGAGACCCAGTACTTC. It encodes CASSTRSQETQYF.

J is TRBJ2-1 and V is TRBV7-2; TRBD2 aligns across 7 bases. Germline-derived CDR1 and CDR2 are SGHTA and FQGNSA. CDR3 size: 16 residues. The trim removed 4 bases at V and 0 bases at J, leaving 6 bases unmatched. CDR3 DNA sequence: TGTGCCAGCAGCTCCCTAGCGGTTCTCTCCTACAATGAGCAGTTCTTC. Protein: CASSSLAVLSYNEQFF.

This rearrangement joins TRBV7-6 to TRBJ2-7; tentative D call: TRBD1 (6 bases). The CDR3 runs to 15 residues. V lost 0 bases and J lost 4, with 13 bases in between. Germline loops: CDR1 SGHVS, CDR2 FNYEAQ. CDR3 in amino acids: CASSLATGVFYEQYF. For the CDR3, the DNA is TGTGCCAGCAGCTTAGCGACAGGCGTTTTTTACGAGCAGTACTTC. Full variable domain (rest looked up from reference TRBV7-6 and TRBJ2-7): GAGVSQSPRYKVTKRGQDVALRCDPISGHVSLYWYRQALGQGPEFLTYFNYEAQQDKSGLPNDRFSAERPEGSISTLTIQRTEQRDSAMYRCASSLATGVFYEQYFGPGTRLTVT.

J is TRBJ2-7 and V is TRBV11-2, with 7 bases fitting TRBD1. The CDR3 totals 15 residues. Germline V CDR1 and CDR2: SGHAT, FQNNGV. Unmatched junction bases numbered 5, after V lost 0 bases and J lost 3 bases. The CDR3 protein is CASSLETGLFYEQYF. The CDR3 bases are TGTGCCAGCAGCTTAGAGACAGGGCTTTTCTACGAGCAGTACTTC.

This chain connects TRBV7-9 to TRBJ2-3, with D possibly being TRBD1 (5 bases). The CDR3 consists of 15 residues. The germline V gene encodes CDR1 SEHNR and CDR2 FQNEAQ (reference sequence). Trimming removed 6 bases at V and 0 bases at J, with 13 bases between. The CDR3 loop is CASRVTVFSTDTQYF. The CDR3 nucleotides are TGTGCCAGCAGGGTGACAGTTTTTAGCACAGATACGCAGTATTTT.

Concerning this clone itself: One junction end does not reproduce the germline sequence, and a read error may be involved. This chain uses TRBV7-7 with TRBJ2-1, with D perhaps matching TRBD2 (5 bases). There are 13 residues in the CDR3. CDR1 is SSHAT and CDR2 is FNYEAQ in the germline V gene (reference sequence). CDR3 sequence reads: CASSLGNYGMQFF. The CDR3 DNA is TGTGCTAGCAGCTTGGGTAATTACGGGATGCAGTTCTTC.

For this clone: Other DNA sequences in this sample translate to the same CDR3. The chain has TRBV18 and TRBJ2-6; D call uncertain. Trimming left V 2 bases short and J 0 bases short, with 5 bases between. The CDR3 is 15 residues long. Germline V gene sequence: CDR1 KGHSH, CDR2 LQKENI. The DNA of the CDR3 is TGTGCCAGCTCACCATTGGACTCTGGGGCCAACGTCCTGACTTTC. Translated: CASSPLDSGANVLTF.

This clone was seen once. This chain links TRBV5-6 with TRBJ2-3, with TRBD1 matching 9 bases. The trim removed 4 bases at V and 2 bases at J, leaving 8 bases unmatched. The germline V gene has CDR1 SGHDT and CDR2 YYEEEE. CDR3 size: 16 residues. This CDR3 is CASSTSGTGPTDTQYF. CDR3 sequence (DNA): TGTGCCAGCAGCACCTCCGGGACAGGGCCCACAGATACGCAGTATTTT.

V and J are TRBV7-9 and TRBJ2-7; 7 bases match TRBD1. CDR1 is SEHNR and CDR2 is FQNEAQ in the germline V gene (reference sequence). J lost 2 bases, V lost 3 bases, and 13 bases had no gene match. CDR3 length: 17 residues. CDR3 nucleotides: TGTGCCAGCAGCTTCCCTTTCGGCGGACAGGCCCCCTACGAGCAGTACTTC. This encodes CASSFPFGGQAPYEQYF.

The rearrangement joins TRBV28 to TRBJ2-5; TRBD2 aligns across 14 bases. Germline assignment: CDR1 MDHEN and CDR2 SYDVKM. V lost 2 bases and J lost 5; bases outside the gene matches: 13. The CDR3 is 19 residues long. The CDR3, as DNA: TGTGCCAGCAGTTTAGTCGGTGGAGTGGGACTAGCGGGAGCTGAGACCCAGTACTTC. It yields the protein CASSLVGGVGLAGAETQYF.

CDR3 loop: CASKKQVGLDQPQHF. The CDR3 region has the DNA TGTGCCAGCAAAAAGCAGGTGGGTTTAGATCAGCCCCAGCATTTT. The chain carries TRBV6-6 and TRBJ1-5; D unclear. CDR1 is MNHNY and CDR2 is SVGAGI in the germline V gene (reference sequence). The CDR3 runs to 15 residues. The V and J ends lost 7 bases and 5 bases respectively, with 18 bases between them.

This chain uses TRBV19 with TRBJ2-3, with D hard to call. This CDR3 spans 13 amino acids. Germline lookup yields CDR1 LNHDA and CDR2 SQIVND (reference sequence). V gave up 0 bases and J gave up 5 bases, with 6 bases separating them. In DNA, the CDR3 is TGTGCCAGTAGTATAGACGCAAGAGATACGCAGTATTTT. It encodes CASSIDARDTQYF.

In its sample, this clone was seen once. The rearrangement links TRBV14 to TRBJ1-2, with D unclear. The CDR3 sequence is 13 residues long. The V end lost 1 base, the J end lost 7 bases, and 10 bases lay between the germline ends. Germline CDR1 SGHDN, CDR2 FVKESK. CDR3 region: CASSQARASGYTF. The DNA for the CDR3 is TGTGCCAGCAGCCAAGCGAGGGCGAGTGGCTACACCTTC. The full variable domain, completed using reference TRBV14 and TRBJ1-2, is EAGVTQFPSHSVIEKGQTVTLRCDPISGHDNLYWYRRVMGKEIKFLLHFVKESKQDESGMPNNRFLAERTGGTYSTLKVQPAELEDSGVYFCASSQARASGYTFGSGTRLTVV.

The chain is built from TRBV19 and TRBJ2-7; 8 bases match TRBD2. From germline, CDR1 is LNHDA and CDR2 SQIVND (reference sequence). V lost 10 bases, J lost 6 bases, and 8 bases stayed unmatched. The CDR3 sequence is 12 residues long. DNA for the CDR3: TGTGCCACCTCGATCGGGAGGGGCGAGCAGTACTTC. It translates to CATSIGRGEQYF. The complete variable domain, with remaining parts taken from reference TRBV19 and TRBJ2-7, reads DGGITQSPKYLFRKEGQNVTLSCEQNLNHDAMYWYRQDPGQGLRLIYYSQIVNDFQKGDIAEGYSVSREKKESFPLTVTSAQKNPTAFYLCATSIGRGEQYFGPGTRLTVT.

The chain recombines TRBV5-8 with TRBJ1-3; D remains ambiguous. CDR1 is SGHTS, CDR2 YDEGEE, per germline. The CDR3 loop spans 14 amino acids. Trimming removed 4 bases at V and 1 base at J, with 9 bases between. The CDR3 spells CASSRTSSGNTIYF. The CDR3 DNA reads as TGTGCCAGCAGCCGAACTTCGTCTGGAAACACCATATATTTT.

V usage is TRBV7-8 and J usage is TRBJ2-5, with 7 bases lining up with TRBD2. The CDR3 totals 14 residues. Trimming at V came to 3 bases and at J to 4 bases, leaving 5 bases not matched to a gene. Germline assignment: CDR1 SGHVS and CDR2 FQNEAQ. The CDR3 reads CASSFSLARETQYF. DNA for the CDR3: TGTGCCAGCAGCTTTTCACTAGCGCGAGAGACCCAGTACTTC.

The V gene is TRBV2, the J gene TRBJ2-7; 10 positions match TRBD1. The CDR3 has 18 residues. After removal of 8 bases from V and 0 bases from J, the junction contained 16 bases not matched to a gene. Germline CDR1 SNHLY, CDR2 FYNNEI. The CDR3 sequence: CASLKTGTGVFGSYEQYF. The CDR3 bases are TGTGCCAGCCTAAAAACCGGGACAGGGGTTTTTGGCTCCTACGAGCAGTACTTC.

J is TRBJ2-7 and V is TRBV28, with a weak D call TRBD2 (6 bases). This CDR3 has 16 residues. Germline CDR1 MDHEN, CDR2 SYDVKM. The ends were cut back, 1 base at V and 3 bases at J, with 16 bases in the middle. For the CDR3, the DNA is TGTGCCAGCAGTTTATACCCCGGGACTTTGAACTACGAGCAGTACTTC. This sequence encodes CASSLYPGTLNYEQYF.

The genes are TRBV15 and TRBJ2-1; TRBD2 aligns across 9 bases. The CDR3 is 17 amino acids. V trimming: 0 bases; J trimming: 2 bases; junction bases outside the gene matches: 5. Germline-derived CDR1 and CDR2 are LNHNV and YYDKDF (reference sequence). The DNA for the CDR3 is TGTGCCACCAGCAGAGATCTGGCGGGAGGGACCTACAATGAGCAGTTCTTC. Its translation: CATSRDLAGGTYNEQFF. The whole variable domain, remainder taken from reference TRBV15 and TRBJ2-1, is DAMVIQNPRYQVTQFGKPVTLSCSQTLNHNVMYWYQQKSSQAPKLLFHYYDKDFNNEADTPDNFQSRRPNTSFCFLDIRSPGLGDTAMYLCATSRDLAGGTYNEQFFGPGTRLTVL.

This chain joins TRBV5-4 and TRBJ1-2; maybe TRBD1 (6 bases). Germline loops: CDR1 SGHNT, CDR2 YYREEE (reference sequence). This CDR3 has 14 residues. The V and J ends lost 4 bases and 6 bases respectively, with 16 bases between them. CDR3 residues: CASSPKQGFHGYTF. Written as DNA, the CDR3 is TGTGCCAGCAGCCCAAAACAGGGATTTCATGGCTACACCTTC.